This TCR beta chain is from a study of T cell repertoires in cytomegalovirus infection. The wider study: Used in the study were CMV epitopes, some recently identified and HLA-C-restricted, others well-studied and HLA-B-restricted.

This clonotype was detected only a few times. Antigen: not known. With V trimmed by 6 bases and J by 2 bases, 4 bases remained unmatched. The CDR3 sequence is 13 residues long. Germline V gene data show CDR1 as MNHEY and CDR2 as SVGAGI. TCRdb itself ran the reads through MiXCR, one entry per CDR3 protein. This sample yields hundreds of thousands of distinct CDR3 sequences, of which 42% are seen a single time; just under 45% belongs to the top ten. Study-wide results and caveats: Carriers of CMV and the relevant HLA type were discriminated by public TCR beta frequency. In two of eight donors, the top clonotype was HLA-C-restricted CMV-specific.

This specimen was cultured PBMCs, taken from culture after CMV antigen stimulation. This TCR derives from a human donor in good health (CMV status not recorded). Some clones in this sample may be carry-over from other donors' samples. The chain recombines TRBV6-5 with TRBJ2-7, with 7 positions matching TRBD2. This CDR3 reads CASRTSRAYEQYF. The DNA of the CDR3 is TGTGCCAGCAGGACTAGCAGAGCCTACGAGCAGTACTTC.